Sequencing of this T cell receptor beta chain was carried out in a study of shared clonotypes between healthy human individuals. Division of CD4+ cells produced a CD45RA+ naive subset and a CD45RA-negative memory subset. Study results and limitations: The represented genetic and exposure-history diversity was limited by the small number of donors. When naive CD4 clonotypes were compared across a few donors, 4% to 5.5% were shared. In contrast to clonotypes shared by all four donors, non-shared clonotypes had lower generation probabilities.

A word on this clone: What it binds is unknown. Other DNA sequences in this specimen translate into the identical CDR3.

Produced via immunoSEQ multiplex PCR; TCRdb's table is partial and in-frame only. The sample includes approximately 1,500,000 clones, around 98% of them seen just once. CDR1 and CDR2 (germline): MDHEN, SYDVKM. This CDR3 has 11 amino acids. Between the trimmed V and J ends, which lost 3 bases and 6 bases, there was a span of 4 bases. What was sequenced was naive CD4+ T cells sorted from blood. Stated subset: CD45RA+ positively selected. The receptor's source is a man aged 25-45 years in good health. V and J are TRBV28 and TRBJ2-3; D remains ambiguous. CDR3 residues: CASSFRDTQYF. CDR3 DNA sequence: TGTGCCAGCAGTTTTCGGGATACGCAGTATTTT.